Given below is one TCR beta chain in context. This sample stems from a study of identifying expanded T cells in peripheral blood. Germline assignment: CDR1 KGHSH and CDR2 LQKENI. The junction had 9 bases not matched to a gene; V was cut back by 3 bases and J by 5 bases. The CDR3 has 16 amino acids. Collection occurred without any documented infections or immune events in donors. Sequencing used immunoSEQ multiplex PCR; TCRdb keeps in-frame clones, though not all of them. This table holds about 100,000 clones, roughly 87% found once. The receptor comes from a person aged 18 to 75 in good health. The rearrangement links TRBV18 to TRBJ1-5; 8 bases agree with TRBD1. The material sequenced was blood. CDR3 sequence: CASSPPGTGNYQPQHF. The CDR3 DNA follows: TGTGCCAGCTCACCCCCCGGGACAGGAAACTATCAGCCCCAGCATTTT.